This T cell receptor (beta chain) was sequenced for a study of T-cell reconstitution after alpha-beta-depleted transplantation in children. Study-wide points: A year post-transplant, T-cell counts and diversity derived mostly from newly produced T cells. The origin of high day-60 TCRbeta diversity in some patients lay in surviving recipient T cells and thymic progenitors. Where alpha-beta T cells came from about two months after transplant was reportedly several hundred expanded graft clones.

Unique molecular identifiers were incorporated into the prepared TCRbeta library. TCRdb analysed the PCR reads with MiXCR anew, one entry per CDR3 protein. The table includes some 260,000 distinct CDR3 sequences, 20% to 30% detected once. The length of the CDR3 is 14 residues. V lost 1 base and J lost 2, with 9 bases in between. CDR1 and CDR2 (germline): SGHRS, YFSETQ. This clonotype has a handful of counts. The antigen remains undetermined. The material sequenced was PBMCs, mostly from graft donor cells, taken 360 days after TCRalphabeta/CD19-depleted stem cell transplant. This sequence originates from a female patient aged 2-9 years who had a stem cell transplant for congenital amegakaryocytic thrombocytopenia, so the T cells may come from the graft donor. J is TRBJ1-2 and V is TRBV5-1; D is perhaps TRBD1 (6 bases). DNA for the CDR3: TGCGCCAGCAGCTTGCTACAGGGAAACTATGGCTACACCTTC. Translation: CASSLLQGNYGYTF.